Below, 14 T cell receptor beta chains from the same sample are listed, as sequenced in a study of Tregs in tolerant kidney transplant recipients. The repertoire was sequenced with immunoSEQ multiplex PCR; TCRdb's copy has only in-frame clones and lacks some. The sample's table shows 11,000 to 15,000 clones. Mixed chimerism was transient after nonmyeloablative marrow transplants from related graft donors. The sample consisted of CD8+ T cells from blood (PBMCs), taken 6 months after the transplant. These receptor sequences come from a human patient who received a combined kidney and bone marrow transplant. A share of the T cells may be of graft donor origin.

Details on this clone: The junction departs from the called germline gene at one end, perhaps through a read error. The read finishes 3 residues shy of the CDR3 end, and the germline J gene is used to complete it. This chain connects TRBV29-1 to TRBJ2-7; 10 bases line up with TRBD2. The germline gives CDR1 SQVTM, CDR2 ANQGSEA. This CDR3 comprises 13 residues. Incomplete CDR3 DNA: TGCAGCGTCGAAGGGACTAGCGTCTACGAG. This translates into CSVEGTSVYE. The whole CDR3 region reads CSVEGTSVYEQYF.

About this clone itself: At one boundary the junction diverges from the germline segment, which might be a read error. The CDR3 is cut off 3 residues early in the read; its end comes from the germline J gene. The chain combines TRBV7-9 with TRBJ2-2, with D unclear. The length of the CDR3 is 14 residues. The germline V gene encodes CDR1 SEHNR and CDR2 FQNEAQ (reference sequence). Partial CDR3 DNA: TGTGGCAGCAGCCTAAACCCGAACACCGGGGAG. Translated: CGSSLNPNTGE. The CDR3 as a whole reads CGSSLNPNTGELFF.

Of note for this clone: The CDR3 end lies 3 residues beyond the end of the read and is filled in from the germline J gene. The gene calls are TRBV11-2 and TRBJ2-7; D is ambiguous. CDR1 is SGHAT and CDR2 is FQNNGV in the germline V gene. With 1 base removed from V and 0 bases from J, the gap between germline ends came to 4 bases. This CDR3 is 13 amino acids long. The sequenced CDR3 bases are TGTGCCAGCAGCTTAGGCGACTCCTACGAG. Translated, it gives CASSLGDSYE. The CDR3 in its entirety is CASSLGDSYEQYF.

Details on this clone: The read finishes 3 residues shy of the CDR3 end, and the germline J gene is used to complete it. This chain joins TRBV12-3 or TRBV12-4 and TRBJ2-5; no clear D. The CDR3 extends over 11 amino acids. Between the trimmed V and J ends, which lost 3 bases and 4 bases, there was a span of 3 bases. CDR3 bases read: TGTGCCAGCAGTTTCGGAGAGACC. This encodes CASSFGET. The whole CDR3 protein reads CASSFGETQYF.

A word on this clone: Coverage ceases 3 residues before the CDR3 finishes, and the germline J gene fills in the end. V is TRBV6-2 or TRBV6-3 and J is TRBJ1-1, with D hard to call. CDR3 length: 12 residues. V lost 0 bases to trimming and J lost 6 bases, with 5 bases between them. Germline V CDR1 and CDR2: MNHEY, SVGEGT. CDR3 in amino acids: CASSYSPAEAFF. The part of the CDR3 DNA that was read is TGTGCCAGCAGTTACTCACCGGCTGAA.

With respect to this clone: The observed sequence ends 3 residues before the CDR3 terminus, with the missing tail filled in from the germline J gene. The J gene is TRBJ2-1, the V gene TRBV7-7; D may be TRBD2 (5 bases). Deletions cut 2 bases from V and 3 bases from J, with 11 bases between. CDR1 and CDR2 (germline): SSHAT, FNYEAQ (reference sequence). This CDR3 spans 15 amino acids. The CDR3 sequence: CASSLLAGDYNEQFF. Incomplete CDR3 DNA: TGTGCCAGCAGCTTACTGGCGGGCGACTACAATGAG.

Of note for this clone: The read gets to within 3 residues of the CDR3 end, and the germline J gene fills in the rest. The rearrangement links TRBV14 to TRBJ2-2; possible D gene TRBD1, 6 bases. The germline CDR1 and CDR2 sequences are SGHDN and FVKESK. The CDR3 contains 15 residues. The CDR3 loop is CASSQVGAGNSPLFF. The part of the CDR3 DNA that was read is TGTGCCAGCAGCCAAGTGGGGGCTGGTAATTCACCG.

This chain's CDR3 is CASSLARHEQYF. The CDR3 DNA, read in part, is TGTGCCAGCAGTTTAGCGCGGCACGAG. The rearrangement links TRBV12-3 or TRBV12-4 to TRBJ2-7; no firm D call. The missing CDR3 end, 3 residues past where the read stops, is filled in from the germline J gene. Trimming removed 0 bases from V and 5 bases from J, with 5 bases in between. The CDR3 is 12 residues long.

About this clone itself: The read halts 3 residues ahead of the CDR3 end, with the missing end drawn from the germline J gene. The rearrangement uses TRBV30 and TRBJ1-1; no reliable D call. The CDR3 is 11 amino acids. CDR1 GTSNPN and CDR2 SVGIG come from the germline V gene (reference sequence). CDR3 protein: CAWSVGLAAFF. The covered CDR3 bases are TGTGCCTGGAGTGTAGGCCTTGCA. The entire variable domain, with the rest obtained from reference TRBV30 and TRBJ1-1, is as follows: SQTIHQWPATLVQPVGSPLSLECTVEGTSNPNLYWYRQAAGRGLQLLFYSVGIGQISSEVPQNLSASRPQDRQFILSSKKLLLSDSGFYLCAWSVGLAAFFGQGTRLTVV.

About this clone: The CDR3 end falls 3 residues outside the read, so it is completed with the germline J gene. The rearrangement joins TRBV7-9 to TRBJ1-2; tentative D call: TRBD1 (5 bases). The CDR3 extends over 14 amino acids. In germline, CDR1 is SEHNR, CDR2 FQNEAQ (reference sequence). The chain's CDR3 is CASSSSGGGLGYTF. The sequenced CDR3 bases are TGTGCCAGCAGCTCCTCGGGGGGGGGTTTGGGC.

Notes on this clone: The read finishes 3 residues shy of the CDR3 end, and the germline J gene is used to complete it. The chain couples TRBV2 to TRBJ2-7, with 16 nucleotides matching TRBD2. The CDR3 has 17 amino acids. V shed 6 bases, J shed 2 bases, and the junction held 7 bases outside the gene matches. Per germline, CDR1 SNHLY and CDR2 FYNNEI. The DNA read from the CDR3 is TGTGCCAGCAGAGAGGGACTAGCGGGAGGGGTCCCCTACGAG. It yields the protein CASREGLAGGVPYE. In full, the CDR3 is CASREGLAGGVPYEQYF.

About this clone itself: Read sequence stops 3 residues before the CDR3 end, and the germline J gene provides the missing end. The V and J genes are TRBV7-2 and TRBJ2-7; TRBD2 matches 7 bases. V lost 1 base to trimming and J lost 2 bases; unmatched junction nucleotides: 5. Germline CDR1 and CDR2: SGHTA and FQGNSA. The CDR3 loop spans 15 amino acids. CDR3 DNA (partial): TGTGCCAGCAGCTTAGGTCTAGCGGAAACCTACGAG. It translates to CASSLGLAETYE. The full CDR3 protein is CASSLGLAETYEQYF.

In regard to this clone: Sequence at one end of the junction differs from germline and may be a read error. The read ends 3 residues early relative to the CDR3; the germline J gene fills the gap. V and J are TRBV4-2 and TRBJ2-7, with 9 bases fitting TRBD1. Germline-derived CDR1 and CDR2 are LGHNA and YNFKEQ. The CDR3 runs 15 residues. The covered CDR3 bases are TGCGCCAGCAGCCAGGGGACAGGGTGGTCCTACGAG. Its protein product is CASSQGTGWSYE. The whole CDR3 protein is CASSQGTGWSYEQYF.

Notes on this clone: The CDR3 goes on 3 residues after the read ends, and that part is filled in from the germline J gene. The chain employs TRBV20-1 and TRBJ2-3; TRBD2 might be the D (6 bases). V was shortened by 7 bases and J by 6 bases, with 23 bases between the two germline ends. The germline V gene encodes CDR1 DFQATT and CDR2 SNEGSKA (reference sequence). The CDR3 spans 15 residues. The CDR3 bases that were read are TGCAGTGTTAGTGGGCCAGGGAGGTCATCCGATACG. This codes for CSVSGPGRSSDT. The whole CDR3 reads CSVSGPGRSSDTQYF.